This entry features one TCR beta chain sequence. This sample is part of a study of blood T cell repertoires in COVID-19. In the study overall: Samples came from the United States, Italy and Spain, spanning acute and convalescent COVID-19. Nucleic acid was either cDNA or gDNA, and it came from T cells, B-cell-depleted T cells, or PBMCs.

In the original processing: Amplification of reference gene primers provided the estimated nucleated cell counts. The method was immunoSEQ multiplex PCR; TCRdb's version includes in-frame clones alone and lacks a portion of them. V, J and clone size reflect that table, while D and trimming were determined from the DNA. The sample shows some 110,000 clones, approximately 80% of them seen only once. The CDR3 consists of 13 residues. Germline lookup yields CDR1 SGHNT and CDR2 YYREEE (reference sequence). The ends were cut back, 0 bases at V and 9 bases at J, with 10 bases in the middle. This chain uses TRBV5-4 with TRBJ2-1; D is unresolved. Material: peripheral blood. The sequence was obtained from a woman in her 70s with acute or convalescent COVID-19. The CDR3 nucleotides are TGTGCCAGCAGCTTGGGACCGCTAGGTGAGCAGTTCTTC. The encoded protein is CASSLGPLGEQFF.